Each of the 29 T cell receptor beta chains below was sequenced from the same sample in a study of blood T cell repertoires in COVID-19. The protocol was immunoSEQ multiplex PCR, while the TCRdb copy is restricted to in-frame clones and leaves out a portion. The table shows around 120,000 clones, with almost 80% occurring only once. What was sequenced was peripheral blood. The receptor set was obtained from a human donor in a cohort sampled during active COVID-19.

This clone was recorded a few times. The V and J genes are TRBV12-3 or TRBV12-4 and TRBJ1-5; weak D call: TRBD1 (5 bases). V was clipped by 8 bases and J by 4 bases, with 9 bases between them. The CDR3 contains 12 residues. The CDR3 DNA reads TGTGCCAGCGGTGACAGAAATCAGCCCCAGCATTTT. Protein: CASGDRNQPQHF.

The V call is TRBV28, the J call TRBJ1-4; TRBD1 agrees at 10 bases. The CDR3 has 15 amino acids. V lost 5 bases, J lost 8 bases, and 8 bases stayed unmatched. Germline loops: CDR1 MDHEN, CDR2 SYDVKM. The CDR3 loop is CASSAGQGGREKLFF. The CDR3 DNA reads as TGTGCCAGCAGTGCAGGACAGGGGGGAAGGGAAAAACTGTTTTTT.

J is TRBJ2-2 and V is TRBV28; maybe TRBD1 (5 bases). Trimming took 6 bases from V and 5 from J, leaving 10 bases between them. The CDR3 extends over 13 amino acids. Germline CDR1 MDHEN, CDR2 SYDVKM. Here the CDR3 DNA reads TGTGCCAGCAGCCCCCCAGGGACCGGGGAGCTGTTTTTT. Amino acid sequence: CASSPPGTGELFF.

This rearrangement joins TRBV28 to TRBJ1-2, with D possibly TRBD1 on 6 matching bases. CDR1 is MDHEN, CDR2 SYDVKM, per germline. There are 14 residues in the CDR3. Trimming removed 2 bases from V and 5 bases from J, with 12 bases in between. The CDR3 DNA is TGTGCCAGCAGTTTACGGACAGCGGTTTATGGCTACACCTTC. Amino acids: CASSLRTAVYGYTF.

This clone was picked up one time. The chain recombines TRBV19 with TRBJ1-2; maybe TRBD1 (5 bases). Trimming shortened V by 10 bases and J by 0 bases, and 21 bases separated the two germline ends. The CDR3 extends over 16 amino acids. Per the germline V gene, CDR1 is LNHDA and CDR2 is SQIVND (reference sequence). Here the CDR3 DNA reads TGTGCCACCAGGGTCGGAGCCCAACCCTCTAACTATGGCTACACCTTC. This encodes CATRVGAQPSNYGYTF.

The J gene is TRBJ1-2, the V gene TRBV7-9, with D maybe TRBD1 (5 bases). This CDR3 contains 15 residues. Trimming shortened V by 1 base and J by 4 bases, and 13 bases separated the two germline ends. Germline CDR1 SEHNR, CDR2 FQNEAQ (reference sequence). The CDR3 sequence is CASSLERGYGYGYTF. The CDR3 DNA reads as TGTGCCAGCAGCTTAGAAAGGGGTTACGGCTATGGCTACACCTTC.

The chain recombines TRBV5-1 with TRBJ2-5; D is unclear. The germline V gene encodes CDR1 SGHRS and CDR2 YFSETQ. V dropped 2 bases and J dropped 2 bases, with 7 bases sitting between them. This CDR3 comprises 13 residues. The CDR3 reads CASSFKAQETQYF. CDR3 sequence (DNA): TGCGCCAGCAGCTTCAAAGCGCAAGAGACCCAGTACTTC. Supplemented by reference TRBV5-1 and TRBJ2-5, the full variable domain reads KAGVTQTPRYLIKTRGQQVTLSCSPISGHRSVSWYQQTPGQGLQFLFEYFSETQRNKGNFPGRFSGRQFSNSRSEMNVSTLELGDSALYLCASSFKAQETQYFGPGTRLLVL.

The chain employs TRBV7-8 and TRBJ2-2; maybe TRBD1 (6 bases). The CDR3 has 15 residues. The V end lost 4 bases, the J end lost 5 bases, and 14 bases lay between the germline ends. Germline V gene data show CDR1 as SGHVS and CDR2 as FQNEAQ. CDR3 sequence reads: CASSSQGKTTGELFF. The CDR3, as DNA: TGTGCCAGCAGCTCCCAGGGGAAAACTACCGGGGAGCTGTTTTTT. Combining the CDR3 with reference TRBV7-8 and TRBJ2-2 gives the whole variable domain GAGVSQSPRYKVAKRGQDVALRCDPISGHVSLFWYQQALGQGPEFLTYFQNEAQLDKSGLPSDRFFAERPEGSVSTLKIQRTQQEDSAVYLCASSSQGKTTGELFFGEGSRLTVL.

This chain uses TRBV11-2 with TRBJ2-3, with TRBD1 identical over 8 bases. Germline-derived CDR1 and CDR2 are SGHAT and FQNNGV. CDR3 length: 13 amino acids. Germline trimming cut 4 bases from V and 4 bases from J; bases unmatched to any gene: 1. The DNA of the CDR3 is TGTGCCAGCAGCTCACAGGGGGCAGATACGCAGTATTTT. It specifies CASSSQGADTQYF. Filled out from reference TRBV11-2 and TRBJ2-3, the complete variable domain reads EAGVAQSPRYKIIEKRQSVAFWCNPISGHATLYWYQQILGQGPKLLIQFQNNGVVDDSQLPKDRFSAERLKGVDSTLKIQPAKLEDSAVYLCASSSQGADTQYFGPGTRLTVL.

The chain carries TRBV7-6 and TRBJ2-6; D ambiguous. V dropped 10 bases and J dropped 1 base, with 14 bases sitting between them. CDR1 is SGHVS and CDR2 is FNYEAQ in the germline V gene. The CDR3 is 15 amino acids. Written as DNA, the CDR3 is TGTGCCACCCGGAATCCGAGGTCTGGGGCCAACGTCCTGACTTTC. It encodes CATRNPRSGANVLTF.

V gene TRBV5-5 combines with J gene TRBJ2-1, with 7 bases that match TRBD1. Germline V gene sequence: CDR1 SGHKS, CDR2 YYEKEE (reference sequence). The length of the CDR3 is 15 residues. V trimming: 7 bases; J trimming: 3 bases; junction bases outside the gene matches: 10. The CDR3, as DNA: TGTGCCAGCTTAGGCGCGGCAGGGGGCTACAATGAGCAGTTCTTC. It specifies CASLGAAGGYNEQFF.

This chain links TRBV7-9 with TRBJ1-4; the match to TRBD1 covers 9 bases. With V trimmed by 4 bases and J by 9 bases, 12 bases remained unmatched. The length of the CDR3 is 16 residues. The V gene's germline CDR1 is SEHNR and CDR2 FQNEAQ (reference sequence). The CDR3 DNA reads as TGTGCCAGCAGCTCATGGGGCGGGACAGGGAGACAAAAACTGTTTTTT. It yields the protein CASSSWGGTGRQKLFF.

The chain joins TRBV5-1 to TRBJ2-1, with D possibly being TRBD1 (6 bases). CDR1 SGHRS and CDR2 YFSETQ come from the germline V gene. The V end was cut by 2 bases, the J end by 6 bases, with 21 bases between. The CDR3 runs to 17 residues. The chain's CDR3 is CASSLQSLDRWANEQFF. CDR3 bases: TGCGCCAGCAGCTTACAATCCCTCGACAGGTGGGCCAATGAGCAGTTCTTC.

The chain carries TRBV18 and TRBJ1-4; TRBD1 matches 9 bases. The germline gives CDR1 KGHSH, CDR2 LQKENI. This CDR3 comprises 15 residues. Trimming cost V 5 bases and J 5 bases; bases outside gene matches: 6. The CDR3 DNA follows: TGTGCCAGCTCAGGACAGGGGCGCTTGAATGAAAAACTGTTTTTT. This gives the protein CASSGQGRLNEKLFF.

The chain recombines TRBV20-1 with TRBJ2-7; D remains ambiguous. Trimming took 3 bases from V and 5 from J, leaving 5 bases between them. The CDR3 is 10 residues long. Germline V gene data show CDR1 as DFQATT and CDR2 as SNEGSKA (reference sequence). The CDR3 DNA sequence: TGCAGTGCTAGTCTTCACGAGCAGTACTTC. The encoded protein is CSASLHEQYF.

The chain couples TRBV5-6 to TRBJ1-3; D not resolved. Trimming removed 4 bases at V and 4 bases at J, with 15 bases between. This CDR3 has 15 amino acids. In germline, CDR1 is SGHDT, CDR2 YYEEEE. The CDR3: CASSRWETRGNTIYF. DNA of the CDR3: TGTGCCAGCAGCAGGTGGGAGACTCGCGGAAACACCATATATTTT.

In this sample, this clone turned up a few times. The V and J genes are TRBV9 and TRBJ1-1; D is undetermined. Trimming cost V 0 bases and J 1 base, with 10 bases left between them. Germline V gene sequence: CDR1 SGDLS, CDR2 YYNGEE. This CDR3 is built from 15 residues. CDR3 sequence (DNA): TGTGCCAGCAGCGTAGTGGGCAATGGGAACACTGAAGCTTTCTTT. Its protein product is CASSVVGNGNTEAFF.

The rearrangement uses TRBV9 and TRBJ2-5, with D hard to call. This CDR3 is built from 14 residues. Germline V gene lookup returns CDR1 SGDLS and CDR2 YYNGEE. Trimming cost V 0 bases and J 5 bases, with 11 bases left between them. CDR3 protein: CASSVAASLETQYF. The CDR3 bases are TGTGCCAGCAGCGTAGCTGCTAGTCTGGAGACCCAGTACTTC.

Concerning this clone itself: The junction departs from germline at one end; a sequencing error may be responsible. This chain joins TRBV6-2 or TRBV6-3 and TRBJ2-2; TRBD1 agrees at 9 bases. The germline V gene has CDR1 MNHEY and CDR2 SVGEGT. The CDR3 covers 15 residues. The CDR3 DNA follows: TGTGCCACCAGTGGGCACAGGGGGCGCCCCGGGGAGCTGTTTTTT. It encodes CATSGHRGRPGELFF.

The chain employs TRBV19 and TRBJ2-1, with D perhaps TRBD2 (5 bases). Germline CDR1 LNHDA, CDR2 SQIVND (reference sequence). The V end was cut by 3 bases, the J end by 10 bases, with 13 bases between. The CDR3 length is 13 residues. In DNA, the CDR3 is TGTGCCAGTAGTATTCGTGGGAGCGACGAGCAGTTCTTC. This translates into CASSIRGSDEQFF.

V gene TRBV7-2 combines with J gene TRBJ2-3; TRBD2 aligns across 11 bases. CDR1 is SGHTA and CDR2 is FQGNSA in the germline V gene. J gave up 5 bases and V 3 bases, and 10 bases lay outside the gene matches. This CDR3 has 17 amino acids. The CDR3 spells CASSFLPGLAAGDTQYF. As DNA, the CDR3 is TGTGCCAGCAGCTTTTTGCCGGGACTAGCGGCCGGAGATACGCAGTATTTT.

The rearrangement joins TRBV10-3 to TRBJ2-3; 7 nucleotides agree with TRBD2. The germline V gene encodes CDR1 ENHRY and CDR2 SYGVKD. The CDR3 has 13 amino acids. The V gene end was trimmed by 6 bases and the J gene end by 2 bases; junction bases not matched to a gene: 2. CDR3 bases: TGTGCCATCAGAGGACTAGACACAGATACGCAGTATTTT. Its translation: CAIRGLDTDTQYF.

The CDR3 DNA reads TGTGCCACCAGCACAGGGTTTTCTGTTTCTGAAGCTTTCTTT. As protein: CATSTGFSVSEAFF. The chain recombines TRBV15 with TRBJ1-1; maybe TRBD1 (5 bases). Germline V gives CDR1 LNHNV, CDR2 YYDKDF (reference sequence). Trimming shortened V by 4 bases and J by 6 bases, and 15 bases separated the two germline ends. This CDR3 is 14 amino acids long.

This clone was picked up one time. The V call is TRBV2, the J call TRBJ1-2, with D hard to call. Germline V gene data show CDR1 as SNHLY and CDR2 as FYNNEI. Trimming removed 4 bases from V and 2 bases from J, with 17 bases in between. The CDR3 consists of 16 residues. The chain's CDR3 is CASSAGYSLVNYGYTF. In DNA, the CDR3 is TGTGCCAGCAGTGCGGGGTACTCCCTTGTGAACTATGGCTACACCTTC.

The CDR3 coding sequence is TGTGCCAGCAGCATGCCCGGGACAGGTAACACTGAAGCTTTCTTT. Amino acid sequence: CASSMPGTGNTEAFF. The V gene is TRBV7-9, the J gene TRBJ1-1; 8 nucleotides line up with TRBD1. Germline-derived CDR1 and CDR2 are SEHNR and FQNEAQ (reference sequence). J was trimmed by 2 bases and V by 5 bases; bases with no gene match: 7. The CDR3 spans 15 residues.

The gene calls are TRBV2 and TRBJ2-7; the match to TRBD2 covers 8 bases. CDR1 and CDR2 (germline): SNHLY, FYNNEI. V was pared by 8 bases and J by 1 base, with 4 bases of the junction left unmatched. This CDR3 is 13 amino acids long. The CDR3 region is CASQLAESYEQYF. The CDR3 DNA follows: TGTGCCAGCCAACTAGCGGAGTCCTACGAGCAGTACTTC.

This chain's CDR3 is CASRQAPQGLSGNTIYF. DNA of the CDR3: TGTGCCAGCAGACAAGCCCCTCAGGGCCTCTCTGGAAACACCATATATTTT. This rearrangement joins TRBV7-9 to TRBJ1-3; a weak D match, TRBD1 (5 bases). V was pared by 6 bases and J by 0 bases, with 18 bases between. CDR1 and CDR2 (germline): SEHNR, FQNEAQ (reference sequence). This CDR3 spans 17 amino acids. Full variable domain (outside the CDR3, taken from reference TRBV7-9 and TRBJ1-3): DTGVSQNPRHKITKRGQNVTFRCDPISEHNRLYWYRQTLGQGPEFLTYFQNEAQLEKSRLLSDRFSAERPKGSFSTLEIQRTEQGDSAMYLCASRQAPQGLSGNTIYFGEGSWLTVV.

This clone has a single count. This chain joins TRBV7-9 and TRBJ2-2, with 14 bases aligning to TRBD2. J was trimmed by 6 bases and V by 6 bases; bases with no gene match: 6. CDR3 size: 16 residues. Per germline, CDR1 SEHNR and CDR2 FQNEAQ (reference sequence). The CDR3 loop is CASSRLAGGPSGELFF. The DNA for the CDR3 is TGTGCCAGCAGTCGACTAGCGGGAGGGCCATCCGGGGAGCTGTTTTTT.

V and J are TRBV24-1 and TRBJ2-2; D might be TRBD1 (6 bases). Germline CDR1 and CDR2: KGHDR and SFDVKD. There are 16 residues in the CDR3. Between the trimmed V and J ends, which lost 2 bases and 1 base, there was a span of 10 bases. CDR3: CATSDSGTQNTGELFF. Written as DNA, the CDR3 is TGTGCCACCAGTGATTCCGGGACACAGAACACCGGGGAGCTGTTTTTT.